This T cell receptor (beta chain) is drawn from a study of beta chain features in type 1 diabetes. The whole isolated RNA underwent reverse transcription, so sequencing captured expressed TCRB transcripts. Approximately 3.5 million reads, on average, came from each naive, central memory and regulatory T cell sample. Generated by immunoSEQ multiplex PCR, the TCRdb table keeps only in-frame clones and is missing some. The data contain fewer than 250,000 clones, roughly 14% of them singletons. Findings of the study overall: Whether TCRB rearrangement is influenced by HLA type was left unresolved in this analysis.

In this sample, this clone turned up a few times. The antigen is not known. This CDR3 region has 15 residues. V was clipped by 5 bases and J by 4 bases; unmatched bases: 10. The germline V gene encodes CDR1 SGHTA and CDR2 FQGNSA. V is TRBV7-2 and J is TRBJ2-5; 7 bases match TRBD1. This TCR came from a woman in her forties in good health. Sequencing was done on a sample of naive CD4+ T cells from blood. CDR3 sequence: CASSRDRVPGETQYF. The CDR3, as DNA: TGTGCCAGCAGCCGAGACAGGGTCCCAGGAGAGACCCAGTACTTC.